These T cell receptor beta chains were read from a single sample in a study of radiotherapy plus CTLA-4 blockade in lung cancer. Sequencing used immunoSEQ multiplex PCR; TCRdb keeps in-frame clones, though not all of them. This sample carries about 39,000 clones, nearly 80% of them seen once, and the ten largest clones take 20% to 30%. Source: peripheral blood, taken from a patient treated with radiotherapy plus ipilimumab. Source of these receptors: a human donor with non-small cell lung cancer that progressed on radiotherapy plus ipilimumab. The CDR3 runs from the conserved cysteine through the conserved F or W. The order of the fields is D gene, V gene, J gene, CDR3 protein. A D gene is named only where the DNA matches it firmly.

.,TRBV7-2,TRBJ1-2,CASSPWGVDGYTF
.,TRBV5-8,TRBJ1-5,CASSLGDPNSNQPQHF
.,TRBV6-1,TRBJ2-5,CASSVSQGGGQETQYF
.,TRBV7-9,TRBJ2-3,CASSTEGRPTDTQYF
TRBD1,TRBV9,TRBJ1-1,CASSEGTVNTEAFF
.,TRBV6-5,TRBJ1-1,CASSLQGNTEAFF
.,TRBV4-3,TRBJ1-1,CASSRAPGTEAFF
.,TRBV7-2,TRBJ1-3,CASSLVGQPGNTIYF
TRBD2,TRBV2,TRBJ2-3,CAKRGGSGTDTQYF
TRBD2,TRBV7-2,TRBJ2-1,CASSQTSGGPNEQFF
TRBD1,TRBV6-9,TRBJ2-7,CASSRPGQGIGEQYF
TRBD2,TRBV4-1,TRBJ2-5,CASSQGGGGPQETQYF
TRBD2,TRBV15,TRBJ2-3,CATSRGPRTSGHTDTQYF
.,TRBV7-2,TRBJ2-1,CASSLETSGPYNEQFF
.,TRBV16,TRBJ1-1,CASSQSGQPNTEAFF
TRBD2,TRBV5-1,TRBJ2-5,CASSPSGVQETQYF
TRBD2,TRBV6-1,TRBJ2-3,CASRRGGGADTQYF
.,TRBV7-9,TRBJ2-5,CASSLDSRGQYF
.,TRBV5-6,TRBJ1-1,CASSLALEAFF
.,TRBV5-1,TRBJ1-2,CASTQGRTSYGYTF
TRBD1,TRBV6-6,TRBJ2-7,CATNSGQGANEQYF
.,TRBV7-2,TRBJ2-5,CASSLELVRGETQYF
.,TRBV18,TRBJ2-3,CASSPVGTDTQYF
.,TRBV4-2,TRBJ2-1,CASSQDGGTVYNEQFF